The entry below gives a single TCR beta chain sequence along with its context. As yet, its antigen is unknown. The people who gave samples were healthy Caucasians from Russia, aged roughly 6 to 95. The CDR3 runs to 13 residues. Germline-derived CDR1 and CDR2 are MGHRA and YSYEKL. The use of a sample-barcoded 5' primer and a J-beta primer mix characterized a second PCR of roughly 6 to 11 cycles. Every cDNA molecule bore a tag from a template-switch adaptor containing 12 random nucleotides. From the 5' RACE reads, TCRdb called clonotypes with MiXCR, one entry per CDR3 protein. The sample includes hundreds of thousands of distinct CDR3 sequences, approximately 29% of them seen just once. This specimen comes from a study of blood T cells in healthy people across ages. Findings and limits, study-wide: It was not known whether donors were CMV positive (a possible confounder of expanded clonotype changes).

The sample taken for sequencing was blood. This TCR came from a woman older than 75 in good health. V and J are TRBV4-1 and TRBJ2-5, with a weak D call TRBD2 (6 bases). The DNA matches TRBJ2-7 better at its end, which makes the J call doubtful. The CDR3 nucleotides read TGCGCCAGCAGCCAGCCGGGCGGGGACGAGCAGTACTTC. This translates into CASSQPGGDEQYF.